These 2 T cell receptor beta chains were sequenced from one sample in a study of blood T cell repertoires in COVID-19. TCRdb's copy holds only in-frame clones and misses some; the assay was immunoSEQ multiplex PCR. The data contain under 500,000 clones, around 89% of them singletons. Input material: peripheral blood. The receptors here all came from a woman aged 25-40 years with acute or convalescent COVID-19.

V gene TRBV2 combines with J gene TRBJ2-7, with 11 bases matching TRBD1. Germline CDR1 and CDR2: SNHLY and FYNNEI. With 1 base clipped from V and 3 bases from J, the junction kept 2 bases outside the gene matches. The CDR3 covers 15 residues. The DNA of the CDR3 is TGTGCCAGCAGTGAAGACGGGACAGGGGGCTACGAGCAGTACTTC. This sequence encodes CASSEDGTGGYEQYF.

The rearrangement uses TRBV6-5 and TRBJ1-1; weak D call: TRBD1 (5 bases). The CDR3 spans 14 residues. Germline loops: CDR1 MNHEY, CDR2 SVGAGI. V was cut by 6 bases and J by 2 bases, with 13 bases left in between. The CDR3: CASRRAGPNTEAFF. The CDR3, as DNA: TGTGCCAGCAGAAGGGCAGGGCCTAACACTGAAGCTTTCTTT.